This T cell receptor (beta chain) was sequenced in a study of cytomegalovirus exposure and HLA in healthy donors. The repertoire was sequenced with immunoSEQ multiplex PCR; TCRdb's copy has only in-frame clones and lacks some. This table has tens of thousands of clones, approximately 95% appearing once. The J segment lost 0 bases and the V segment lost 5 bases, leaving 3 bases of the junction unmatched. The CDR3 spans 14 residues. Germline values: CDR1 SEHNR, CDR2 FQNEAQ (reference sequence). Input material: PBMCs. This TCR was recovered from a young woman in good health and CMV-seronegative. The chain employs TRBV7-9 and TRBJ2-7; 8 bases are a match to TRBD1. CDR3 nucleotides: TGTGCCAGCAGCCCACAGGGGGGCTCCTACGAGCAGTACTTC. The encoded protein is CASSPQGGSYEQYF.